The clone carrying this TCR beta chain has more than one count but fewer than ten. Its antigen is as yet unknown. Sampling consisted of one heparinised blood draw per donor, averaging roughly 100 mL. Staining for CD45RO/CCR7/CD25/CD127/CD95/CD27 allowed sorting of CD4+ naive, central memory, regulatory and stem cell-like memory cells. cDNA synthesis used the whole RNA isolate, giving expressed TCRB sequences. Mean read depth for naive, central memory and regulatory T cell samples was approximately 3.57 million reads. Sequencing was performed with immunoSEQ multiplex PCR; in TCRdb, only in-frame clones are kept and a portion is missing. The sample holds 300,000 to 450,000 clones, around 12% seen once. This sample is drawn from a study of beta chain features in type 1 diabetes. The CDR3 loop spans 14 amino acids. Germline V gene data show CDR1 as SGHTA and CDR2 as FQGTGA. Trimming removed 1 base at V and 3 bases at J, with 8 bases between.

General study points: People with Type 1 diabetes carried modestly yet significantly shorter TCRB CDR3s in all four CD4+ subsets. Insertions at VDJ junctions were less frequent in type 1 diabetes patients. These patients also deleted more nucleotides at the same junctions.

The receptor was isolated from a woman aged 18-35 years with type 1 diabetes. Source material: naive CD4+ T cells from blood. The gene calls are TRBV7-3 and TRBJ2-3, with D uncertain. This chain's CDR3 is CASSLSAATDTQYF. The CDR3 coding sequence is TGTGCCAGCAGCTTAAGCGCGGCGACAGATACGCAGTATTTT.